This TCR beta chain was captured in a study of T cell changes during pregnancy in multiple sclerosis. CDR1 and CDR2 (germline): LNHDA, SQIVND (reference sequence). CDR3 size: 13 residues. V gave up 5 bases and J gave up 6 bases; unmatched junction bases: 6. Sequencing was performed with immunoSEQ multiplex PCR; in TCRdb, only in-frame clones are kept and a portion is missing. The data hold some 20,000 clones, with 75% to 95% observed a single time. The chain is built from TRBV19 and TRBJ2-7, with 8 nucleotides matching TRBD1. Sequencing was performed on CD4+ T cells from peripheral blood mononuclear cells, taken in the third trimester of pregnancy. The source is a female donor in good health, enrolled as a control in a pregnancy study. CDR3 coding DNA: TGTGCCAGTAGTTCTTGGACAGGGCGCGAGCAGTACTTC. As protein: CASSSWTGREQYF. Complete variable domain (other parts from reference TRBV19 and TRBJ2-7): DGGITQSPKYLFRKEGQNVTLSCEQNLNHDAMYWYRQDPGQGLRLIYYSQIVNDFQKGDIAEGYSVSREKKESFPLTVTSAQKNPTAFYLCASSSWTGREQYFGPGTRLTVT.